These 22 T cell receptor beta chains were sequenced from one sample in a study of T cells in Graves' hyperthyroidism and ophthalmopathy. TCR beta CDR3 sequences were amplified from RNA transcripts. The HTBI primer set served for first-round RT-PCR of the TCR CDR3. TCRdb independently ran MiXCR on the multiplex PCR reads; one entry per CDR3 protein. This table holds some 510,000 distinct CDR3 sequences, less than 25% found once. Sequenced material: blood. All receptors come from a man between 18 and 35 years old with Graves' hyperthyroidism.

The CDR3 here is CASSLEPSGRGELFF. For the CDR3, the DNA is TGTGCCAGCAGCTTAGAACCTAGCGGGAGGGGGGAGCTGTTTTTT. The chain combines TRBV11-2 with TRBJ2-2; the match to TRBD2 covers 11 bases. The V segment lost 0 bases and the J segment 8 bases; nucleotides outside the gene matches: 2. Germline V gene sequence: CDR1 SGHAT, CDR2 FQNNGV. The CDR3 has 15 amino acids.

This clonotype occurred many times. The chain uses TRBV27 and TRBJ1-5, with D possibly being TRBD1 (6 bases). CDR3 size: 14 residues. Trimming stripped 4 bases from V and 4 bases from J, with 11 bases between. Germline CDR1 is MNHEY and CDR2 is SMNVEV (reference sequence). CDR3: CASSWTARNQPQHF. Here the CDR3 DNA reads TGTGCCAGCAGTTGGACAGCTCGAAATCAGCCCCAGCATTTT.

This clonotype appeared a single time. V usage is TRBV5-1 and J usage is TRBJ1-1, with D unclear. Germline CDR1 SGHRS, CDR2 YFSETQ. Trimming took off 0 bases at V and 5 bases at J, with 14 bases between the two ends. The CDR3 extends over 15 amino acids. In DNA, the CDR3 is TGCGCCAGCAGCTTGGACGGAGCGTGGGGAACTGAAGCTTTCTTT. Translation gives CASSLDGAWGTEAFF.

The chain is built from TRBV20-1 and TRBJ1-2, with D unresolved. Germline V lookup: CDR1 DFQATT, CDR2 SNEGSKA (reference sequence). The V end lost 2 bases, the J end lost 2 bases, and 15 bases lay between the germline ends. The CDR3 has 15 amino acids. CDR3 DNA: TGCAGTGCTAGATTCGACACGCGAAGGAACTATGGCTACACCTTC. Translating it yields CSARFDTRRNYGYTF.

This clonotype was seen repeatedly, ten times or more. The V gene is TRBV12-3 or TRBV12-4, the J gene TRBJ1-1; D is undetermined. This CDR3 has 13 amino acids. Trimming took off 5 bases at V and 4 bases at J, with 11 bases between the two ends. In nucleotides, the CDR3 is TGTGCCAGCAGTCAAAGGGCCTCCACTGAAGCTTTCTTT. Amino acid sequence: CASSQRASTEAFF.

This clonotype was observed many times. This chain connects TRBV12-5 to TRBJ1-1; no firm D call. The CDR3 has 12 amino acids. Trimming stripped 9 bases from V and 3 bases from J, with 11 bases between. CDR1 is LGHNT and CDR2 is FRNRAP in the germline V gene. The CDR3 spells CARAGFDTEAFF. CDR3 nucleotides: TGTGCTAGGGCGGGATTTGACACTGAAGCTTTCTTT.

There are many counts of this clonotype. The V gene is TRBV12-3 or TRBV12-4, the J gene TRBJ2-5; 8 positions agree with TRBD1. The V and J ends lost 5 bases and 5 bases, in that order; junction bases with no gene match: 10. This CDR3 is 15 amino acids long. This CDR3 reads CASSPTQGAGETQYF. CDR3 DNA: TGTGCCAGCAGTCCCACCCAGGGGGCCGGGGAGACCCAGTACTTC.

There are many counts of this clonotype. The gene calls are TRBV6-1 and TRBJ2-7; TRBD2 aligns across 10 bases. V lost 3 bases and J lost 3; bases outside the gene matches: 5. The CDR3 contains 15 residues. Germline V gene lookup returns CDR1 MNHNS and CDR2 SASEGT. CDR3 in amino acids: CASSEIAGGHYEQYF. CDR3 in DNA: TGTGCCAGCAGTGAGATAGCGGGGGGACACTACGAGCAGTACTTC.

The chain has TRBV4-2 and TRBJ1-2; D possibly corresponds to TRBD1 (5 bases). The V end lost 7 bases, the J end lost 4 bases, and 13 bases lay between the germline ends. Per the germline V gene, CDR1 is LGHNA and CDR2 is YNFKEQ. CDR3 length equals 13 residues. CDR3 in DNA: TGTGCCAGCAACATAAATGGGGGCTATGGCTACACCTTC. Encoded protein: CASNINGGYGYTF.

The rearrangement links TRBV5-1 to TRBJ2-6; D remains ambiguous. The germline gives CDR1 SGHRS, CDR2 YFSETQ. The CDR3 runs 19 residues. With 0 bases removed from V and 0 bases from J, the gap between germline ends came to 16 bases. In DNA, the CDR3 is TGCGCCAGCAGCTTGGAACAGCTAAACGATATCTCTGGGGCCAACGTCCTGACTTTC. Translating it yields CASSLEQLNDISGANVLTF.

This clonotype came up many times. The genes are TRBV7-3 and TRBJ1-1, with D maybe TRBD1 (5 bases). The CDR3 runs to 13 residues. Trimming took 5 bases from V and 3 from J, leaving 10 bases between them. From germline, CDR1 is SGHTA and CDR2 FQGTGA. CDR3 protein: CASSKQVDTEAFF. The CDR3 DNA sequence: TGTGCCAGCAGCAAACAGGTGGACACTGAAGCTTTCTTT.

This clonotype has at least ten counts. The CDR3 coding sequence is TGTGCCACCAGCGAGGGCACTAGCGGGGCTTGGTACCAAGAGACCCAGTACTTC. The encoded protein is CATSEGTSGAWYQETQYF. J is TRBJ2-5 and V is TRBV15, with 10 bases that match TRBD2. Germline assignment: CDR1 LNHNV and CDR2 YYDKDF (reference sequence). With V trimmed by 5 bases and J by 0 bases, 12 bases remained unmatched. This CDR3 has 18 amino acids.

The gene calls are TRBV20-1 and TRBJ1-1; D might be TRBD1 (6 bases). With 6 bases removed from V and 6 bases from J, the gap between germline ends came to 17 bases. The germline CDR1 and CDR2 sequences are DFQATT and SNEGSKA (reference sequence). This CDR3 is 13 amino acids long. The CDR3 nucleotides are TGCAGTGCCTGGGGGGCGGTCGACGCTGAAGCTTTCTTT. Its translation is CSAWGAVDAEAFF.

The chain recombines TRBV12-3 or TRBV12-4 with TRBJ2-7; the D gene could be TRBD1 or TRBD2 (5 bases each). Between the trimmed V and J ends, which lost 7 bases and 5 bases, there was a span of 18 bases. The CDR3 sequence is 14 residues long. In DNA, the CDR3 is TGTGCCAGCACCAAGGGGCTCGGGGTCCACGAGCAGTACTTC. Translation gives CASTKGLGVHEQYF.

This sequence joins TRBV28 and TRBJ2-5, with D tentatively TRBD2 (5 bases). V shed 4 bases and J shed 5 bases, with 14 bases lying between them. Germline CDR1 is MDHEN and CDR2 is SYDVKM. This CDR3 region has 14 residues. The CDR3 loop is CASSSGEGYETQYF. The CDR3 DNA reads as TGTGCCAGCAGTTCTGGCGAGGGCTATGAGACCCAGTACTTC.

This clonotype has more than one count but fewer than ten. The junction and the germline gene differ at one end; a read error may be behind it. The chain links TRBV5-1 to TRBJ2-5, with D perhaps TRBD1 or TRBD2 (5 bases each). This CDR3 spans 14 amino acids. Germline V gene lookup returns CDR1 SGHRS and CDR2 YFSETQ. CDR3 loop: CASSLAGLQETKYF. DNA of the CDR3: TGCGCCAGCAGCTTGGCGGGGCTACAAGAGACCAAGTACTTC.

In this sample, this clonotype turned up many times. This sequence joins TRBV12-3 or TRBV12-4 and TRBJ2-7, with 8 bases lining up with TRBD2. Losses at the gene ends were 2 bases for V and 6 bases for J; bases not matched to a gene: 12. CDR3 length: 16 residues. CDR3 DNA: TGTGCCAGCAGTTTATCTCCCGGGGGGGGCGGGCGCGAGCAGTACTTC. It codes for CASSLSPGGGGREQYF.

V and J are TRBV24-1 and TRBJ2-3; 9 nucleotides align to TRBD2. The CDR3 loop spans 15 amino acids. The V and J ends lost 3 bases and 2 bases, in that order; junction bases with no gene match: 2. Germline CDR1 reads KGHDR; CDR2 reads SFDVKD. The CDR3 loop is CATSDQRGDTDTQYF. Written as DNA, the CDR3 is TGTGCCACCAGTGATCAGCGGGGGGACACAGATACGCAGTATTTT.

This clonotype was counted only a few times. This CDR3 reads CASSATGQGQETQYF. In DNA, the CDR3 is TGTGCCAGCAGTGCAACCGGACAGGGCCAGGAGACCCAGTACTTC. The rearrangement joins TRBV27 to TRBJ2-5; 8 positions agree with TRBD1. Germline V gene sequence: CDR1 MNHEY, CDR2 SMNVEV (reference sequence). The CDR3 is made up of 15 amino acids. V shed 5 bases and J 5 bases; nucleotides not matched to a gene: 10.

Ten or more counts support this clonotype. V is TRBV6-1 and J is TRBJ1-1, with 12 bases fitting TRBD1. The V and J ends lost 4 bases and 7 bases, in that order; junction bases with no gene match: 7. The CDR3 has 15 amino acids. CDR1 MNHNS and CDR2 SASEGT come from the germline V gene. CDR3 coding DNA: TGTGCCAGCAGTGTCCCGGGACAGGGGGCGGATGAAGCTTTCTTT. Translating it yields CASSVPGQGADEAFF.

This clonotype has at least ten counts. As DNA, the CDR3 is TGTGCCAGCATGGGAATCGGACAGAACACAGATACGCAGTATTTT. This translates into CASMGIGQNTDTQYF. The V gene is TRBV27, the J gene TRBJ2-3; a weak D match, TRBD1 (6 bases). Between the trimmed V and J ends, which lost 7 bases and 2 bases, there was a span of 16 bases. CDR1 and CDR2 from the germline V gene are MNHEY and SMNVEV (reference sequence). The CDR3 has 15 amino acids.

Many counts were recorded for this clonotype. The J gene is TRBJ2-7, the V gene TRBV14; possibly TRBD1 for D (5 bases). From germline, CDR1 is SGHDN and CDR2 FVKESK. Trimming stripped 1 base from V and 5 bases from J, with 9 bases between. CDR3 size: 13 residues. CDR3 region: CASSQAGSHEQYF. The CDR3 nucleotides read TGTGCCAGCAGCCAAGCAGGGTCCCACGAGCAGTACTTC. Together with reference TRBV14 and TRBJ2-7, the CDR3 gives the full variable domain: EAGVTQFPSHSVIEKGQTVTLRCDPISGHDNLYWYRRVMGKEIKFLLHFVKESKQDESGMPNNRFLAERTGGTYSTLKVQPAELEDSGVYFCASSQAGSHEQYFGPGTRLTVT.